The subject of this entry is one T cell receptor beta chain. In the original analysis: Reference gene primer amplification in the assay estimated nucleated cell counts. Profiling relied on immunoSEQ multiplex PCR, and the TCRdb table lists in-frame clones only, not all of them. That table supplies the V and J calls and clone size; D and trimming were determined from the DNA. The sample carries approximately 390,000 clones, 88% recorded once. This sample stems from a study of blood T cell repertoires in COVID-19. The cohort comprised adults aged about 18 to 100 years residing in some 24 US areas. Each participant's cohort was designated according to participant-reported clinical history. The CDR3 is 13 residues long. In germline, CDR1 is SQVTM, CDR2 ANQGSEA. V lost 8 bases, J lost 2 bases, and 4 bases stayed unmatched.

The sample comprised PBMCs or T cells enriched from blood (not recorded which). This chain uses TRBV29-1 with TRBJ2-1, with TRBD2 identical over 9 bases. The clonotype comes from a woman between 40 and 50 years old with acute COVID-19. The chain's CDR3 is CSFRGGAYNEQFF. CDR3 DNA sequence: TGCAGCTTCCGCGGGGGGGCCTACAATGAGCAGTTCTTC.